The sequence of this TCR beta chain was determined in a study of cytomegalovirus exposure and HLA in healthy donors. V lost 4 bases, J lost 5 bases, and 15 bases lay in between. From germline, CDR1 is SGDLS and CDR2 YYNGEE. The CDR3 has 14 amino acids. The PCR had 60 Vbeta and 13 Jbeta primers. The data were produced by immunoSEQ multiplex PCR, yet TCRdb's version contains in-frame clones alone and is incomplete. The table has under 200,000 clones, almost 80% seen once. This clone appeared once. Antigen unknown. Study conclusions and caveats: Common viral pathogens seemed, in a later analysis, to connect with several of the most significant clusters. A later analysis found that most CMV-associated TCR beta chains appeared HLA-restricted. Associated with HLA alleles at 0.05 false discovery rate in a later analysis were 15,000 to 20,000 TCR beta sequences.

The rearrangement uses TRBV9 and TRBJ1-1; the D gene is possibly TRBD1 (6 bases). Sequencing used PBMCs. The sequence was collected from a man aged 45-65 years in good health and CMV-seropositive. Written as DNA, the CDR3 is TGTGCCAGCAGCCCCCTCCGGGGGGCTACTGAAGCTTTCTTT. It is translated as CASSPLRGATEAFF.